This is a list of T cell receptor beta chains from one sample in a study of blood T cell repertoires in COVID-19. The data were produced by immunoSEQ multiplex PCR, yet TCRdb's version contains in-frame clones alone and is incomplete. Of roughly 170,000 clones in the sample, under 90% are singletons; the top ten hold 15% to 20%. The sequencing input was PBMCs or T cells enriched from blood (not recorded which). The receptors come from a man between 60 and 75 years old who had recovered from COVID-19. CDR3s include the opening cysteine and the closing phenylalanine or tryptophan. A D gene is named only where the DNA matches it firmly. The size of a clone is reported for some rows only, either as once, few or many, or as a class for expanded clones.

CDR3nt: TGTGCCAGCAGCGTGGGAGGGCCCGATCAGCCCCAGCATTTT; CDR3aa: CASSVGGPDQPQHF; abundance: .; v_gene: TRBV2; j_gene: TRBJ1-5; d_gene: .
CDR3nt: TGTGCCTGGAGTGTTAGACTAGCGGGGGTCTACAATGAGCAGTTCTTC; CDR3aa: CAWSVRLAGVYNEQFF; abundance: .; v_gene: TRBV30; j_gene: TRBJ2-1; d_gene: TRBD2
CDR3nt: TGTGCCAGCAGCGAGGCCCCGGGGGGAAGCACAGATACGCAGTATTTT; CDR3aa: CASSEAPGGSTDTQYF; abundance: .; v_gene: TRBV9; j_gene: TRBJ2-3; d_gene: TRBD2
CDR3nt: TGTGCCAGCAGCCCCGTCGGTAGTGACACCGGGGAGCTGTTTTTT; CDR3aa: CASSPVGSDTGELFF; abundance: once; v_gene: TRBV14; j_gene: TRBJ2-2; d_gene: .
CDR3nt: TGTGCCAGCAGTTACGTCGGAGGGAGAGGTAATGGCTACACCTTC; CDR3aa: CASSYVGGRGNGYTF; abundance: .; v_gene: TRBV6-5; j_gene: TRBJ1-2; d_gene: .
CDR3nt: TGTGCCAGCAGCCCGACGCCGGACAGCACCTACGAGCAGTACTTC; CDR3aa: CASSPTPDSTYEQYF; abundance: .; v_gene: TRBV6-5; j_gene: TRBJ2-7; d_gene: .
CDR3nt: TGCGCCAGCAGCTTAGCGGGGGGTGGAAGTGAGCAGTTCTTC; CDR3aa: CASSLAGGGSEQFF; abundance: .; v_gene: TRBV5-1; j_gene: TRBJ2-1; d_gene: TRBD2
CDR3nt: TGCGCCAGCAGCCTGAGGGAGACCTCGACTGAAGCTTTCTTT; CDR3aa: CASSLRETSTEAFF; abundance: few; v_gene: TRBV5-1; j_gene: TRBJ1-1; d_gene: .
CDR3nt: TGTGCCAGCTCACGAGGGACTAGCGGCAACACCGGGGAGCTGTTTTTT; CDR3aa: CASSRGTSGNTGELFF; abundance: .; v_gene: TRBV18; j_gene: TRBJ2-2; d_gene: TRBD2
CDR3nt: TGTGCCAGCAGCCAAGGGATAGCGGGAGCCTCCTACAATGAGCAGTTCTTC; CDR3aa: CASSQGIAGASYNEQFF; abundance: once; v_gene: TRBV7-8; j_gene: TRBJ2-1; d_gene: TRBD2
CDR3nt: TGCGCCAGCAGCTTGGATGGGACAGGGTCAGGAAAACTGTTTTTT; CDR3aa: CASSLDGTGSGKLFF; abundance: once; v_gene: TRBV5-1; j_gene: TRBJ1-4; d_gene: TRBD1
CDR3nt: TGTGCCTGGAGCCCGAAGGAGATTGAAAAACTGTTTTTT; CDR3aa: CAWSPKEIEKLFF; abundance: .; v_gene: TRBV30; j_gene: TRBJ1-4; d_gene: .
CDR3nt: TGTGCCAGCAGTCAACCGGGACACCCATCTGATCAGCCCCAGCATTTT; CDR3aa: CASSQPGHPSDQPQHF; abundance: .; v_gene: TRBV28; j_gene: TRBJ1-5; d_gene: .
CDR3nt: TGTGCCAGCAGCCAAGCGTACAGCTCCTACGAGCAGTACTTC; CDR3aa: CASSQAYSSYEQYF; abundance: few; v_gene: TRBV3-1/TRBV3-2; j_gene: TRBJ2-7; d_gene: .
CDR3nt: TGTGCCAGCAGTTACTCTGGCAGGGGAGACTCACCCCTCCACTTT; CDR3aa: CASSYSGRGDSPLHF; abundance: .; v_gene: TRBV6-5; j_gene: TRBJ1-6; d_gene: .
CDR3nt: TGTGCCAGCAGCTTGGCATCTGGACAGGGGATCACAGATACGCAGTATTTT; CDR3aa: CASSLASGQGITDTQYF; abundance: .; v_gene: TRBV5-4; j_gene: TRBJ2-3; d_gene: TRBD1
CDR3nt: TGTGCCAGCAGGGGACTCCCCAACCAGCCCCAGCATTTT; CDR3aa: CASRGLPNQPQHF; abundance: .; v_gene: TRBV6-5; j_gene: TRBJ1-5; d_gene: .
CDR3nt: TGTGCCAGTAGTATGACGGGGGAAAGCTCCTACAATGAGCAGTTCTTC; CDR3aa: CASSMTGESSYNEQFF; abundance: .; v_gene: TRBV19; j_gene: TRBJ2-1; d_gene: .
CDR3nt: TGCGCCAGCAGACCCGGTGGAGGAGGCAATCAGCCCCAGCATTTT; CDR3aa: CASRPGGGGNQPQHF; abundance: few; v_gene: TRBV5-1; j_gene: TRBJ1-5; d_gene: .
CDR3nt: TGCGCCAGCAGCTTGGAGGAGACTGCCCAAGCTTTCTTT; CDR3aa: CASSLEETAQAFF; abundance: .; v_gene: TRBV5-1; j_gene: TRBJ1-1; d_gene: .
CDR3nt: TGTGCCAGTTACGGGACAGGCAATCAGCCCCAGCATTTT; CDR3aa: CASYGTGNQPQHF; abundance: .; v_gene: TRBV28; j_gene: TRBJ1-5; d_gene: TRBD1
CDR3nt: TGTGCCAGCAGCTTGTCGGGACAGGGGGCAACAGATACGCAGTATTTT; CDR3aa: CASSLSGQGATDTQYF; abundance: .; v_gene: TRBV5-5; j_gene: TRBJ2-3; d_gene: TRBD1
CDR3nt: TGTGCCAGTAACAGGGTGAACACTGAAGCTTTCTTT; CDR3aa: CASNRVNTEAFF; abundance: .; v_gene: TRBV6-1; j_gene: TRBJ1-1; d_gene: .
CDR3nt: TGTGCCCGATCCGGACAGGGAAACGAGCAGTACTTC; CDR3aa: CARSGQGNEQYF; abundance: .; v_gene: TRBV30; j_gene: TRBJ2-7; d_gene: TRBD1
CDR3nt: TGTGCCAGCAGTCGAGGTCCGGAGGTTGAAAAACTGTTTTTT; CDR3aa: CASSRGPEVEKLFF; abundance: .; v_gene: TRBV6-5; j_gene: TRBJ1-4; d_gene: .
CDR3nt: TGCGCCAGCAGCTTACAGGGACAGTCTAATGAAAAACTGTTTTTT; CDR3aa: CASSLQGQSNEKLFF; abundance: few; v_gene: TRBV5-1; j_gene: TRBJ1-4; d_gene: TRBD1
CDR3nt: TGCAGCGTTTTCACCTTCAGCAGGGTGGGGGGCTACACCTTC; CDR3aa: CSVFTFSRVGGYTF; abundance: .; v_gene: TRBV29-1; j_gene: TRBJ1-2; d_gene: .
CDR3nt: TGTGCCAGCAGCGGGCCGGGACAGGGGAACACCGGGGAGCTGTTTTTT; CDR3aa: CASSGPGQGNTGELFF; abundance: .; v_gene: TRBV5-6; j_gene: TRBJ2-2; d_gene: TRBD1
CDR3nt: TGCGCCAGCAGCTTGAACACGAGGATGACGCAGTATTTT; CDR3aa: CASSLNTRMTQYF; abundance: once; v_gene: TRBV5-1; j_gene: TRBJ2-3; d_gene: .
CDR3nt: TGTGCCAGTCGGGCCGGGGTTCTAGGCAATCAGCCCCAGCATTTT; CDR3aa: CASRAGVLGNQPQHF; abundance: .; v_gene: TRBV19; j_gene: TRBJ1-5; d_gene: .
CDR3nt: TGTGCCAGCAGTTACTCCTACAGCCGTCGTAATGAAAAACTGTTTTTT; CDR3aa: CASSYSYSRRNEKLFF; abundance: .; v_gene: TRBV6-5; j_gene: TRBJ1-4; d_gene: .
CDR3nt: TGTGCCAGTTCTGGAGATTCTAGCTCCTATAATTCACCCCTCCACTTT; CDR3aa: CASSGDSSSYNSPLHF; abundance: .; v_gene: TRBV19; j_gene: TRBJ1-6; d_gene: .
CDR3nt: TGTGCCAGCAGCTCCCGGACCGGGACTAACTCCTACAATGAGCAGTTCTTC; CDR3aa: CASSSRTGTNSYNEQFF; abundance: .; v_gene: TRBV13; j_gene: TRBJ2-1; d_gene: TRBD2
CDR3nt: TGTGCCAGCAGTTTATCCGGGAGCTACAATGAGCAGTTCTTC; CDR3aa: CASSLSGSYNEQFF; abundance: .; v_gene: TRBV28; j_gene: TRBJ2-1; d_gene: .
CDR3nt: TGTGCCAGCAGCTTTCGCCCGGGAAGGTCCTACGAGCAGTACTTC; CDR3aa: CASSFRPGRSYEQYF; abundance: few; v_gene: TRBV5-4; j_gene: TRBJ2-7; d_gene: .
CDR3nt: TGTGCCAGCAGCCGAAGACTAGCGGGACCTAGCACAGATACGCAGTATTTT; CDR3aa: CASSRRLAGPSTDTQYF; abundance: .; v_gene: TRBV28; j_gene: TRBJ2-3; d_gene: TRBD2
CDR3nt: TGTGCCAGTAGCATAGCTCCGGGACTGCAAGAGACCCAGTACTTC; CDR3aa: CASSIAPGLQETQYF; abundance: .; v_gene: TRBV19; j_gene: TRBJ2-5; d_gene: .
CDR3nt: TGTGCCAGCAGTTTAGCAGGGATGGGGTCTGGGGCCAACGTCCTGACTTTC; CDR3aa: CASSLAGMGSGANVLTF; abundance: .; v_gene: TRBV28; j_gene: TRBJ2-6; d_gene: .
CDR3nt: TGTGCCAGCAGCCCCCAGCGGGAAGGGGGTACGCAGTATTTT; CDR3aa: CASSPQREGGTQYF; abundance: .; v_gene: TRBV3-1/TRBV3-2; j_gene: TRBJ2-3; d_gene: .
CDR3nt: TGTGCCAGCTGGGGGGGAGGAGATACGCAGTATTTT; CDR3aa: CASWGGGDTQYF; abundance: .; v_gene: TRBV2; j_gene: TRBJ2-3; d_gene: TRBD2
CDR3nt: TGTGCCAGCCAGGGGGGAAGGGACATTCAGTACTTC; CDR3aa: CASQGGRDIQYF; abundance: .; v_gene: TRBV19; j_gene: TRBJ2-4; d_gene: .
CDR3nt: TGCAGTGCTAGTTGGGCCGGGAGGGGTCAGCCCCAGCATTTT; CDR3aa: CSASWAGRGQPQHF; abundance: .; v_gene: TRBV20-1; j_gene: TRBJ1-5; d_gene: .
CDR3nt: TGCGCCAGCAGCCCGGGACAGGGATCAATGAACACTGAAGCTTTCTTT; CDR3aa: CASSPGQGSMNTEAFF; abundance: .; v_gene: TRBV5-1; j_gene: TRBJ1-1; d_gene: TRBD1
CDR3nt: TGTGCCAGCAGCTTGGATTCCCAGGGTCCCGGGGAGCTGTTTTTT; CDR3aa: CASSLDSQGPGELFF; abundance: .; v_gene: TRBV5-4; j_gene: TRBJ2-2; d_gene: .
CDR3nt: TGCGCCAGCAGCTTGGTATTAAGGAGGGAAGACCGTGTCACAGATACGCAGTATTTT; CDR3aa: CASSLVLRREDRVTDTQYF; abundance: .; v_gene: TRBV5-1; j_gene: TRBJ2-3; d_gene: .
CDR3nt: TGCGCCAGCACACAAGGGGGACAGGGGACCTCTGGAAACACCATATATTTT; CDR3aa: CASTQGGQGTSGNTIYF; abundance: .; v_gene: TRBV10-1; j_gene: TRBJ1-3; d_gene: TRBD1